This TCR beta chain was identified in a study of cytomegalovirus exposure and HLA in healthy donors (dated by TCRdb to the late 2010s). About the investigation overall: In an earlier analysis of some 550 of the donors, 276 Gb of sequence data and some 100 million unique TCR beta sequences from approximately 180 million T cells were reported. To predict cytomegalovirus infection status, the study combined high-throughput TCR immunosequencing, statistical association of individual TCRs with disease status, and machine learning. Every discovery cohort repertoire had been produced on one sequencing platform. The later analysis used no new phenotypic data to find candidate immune exposures, relying instead on TCR beta sequences and their occurrence across donors. On average, approximately 250,000 unique TCR beta nucleotide sequences were sequenced per donor among about 400 genotyped donors of the cohort, with 15% to 20% of those sequences being non-productive. Using immunosequencing, the study profiled T cell repertoires from approximately 700 subjects and related those repertoires to cytomegalovirus serostatus. Donor age, sex, ethnicity and CMV serostatus were collected together with the repertoire data. HLA typing covered class I and class II loci at four-digit resolution. To decide whether each TCR beta V gene segment behaved as functional or pseudogenic, an earlier analysis of approximately 620 of the donors relied on high-throughput TCR beta sequencing. An early release covering 550 to 650 HLA-typed donors comprised 300 to 350 gigabases of sequencing data and tens of millions of unique TCR sequences. Of the 350 to 450 genotyped donors, over 80% were placed in the genetic ancestry cluster associated with self-reported Caucasian donors. The number of typed donors differed by locus: about 629-630 for A, B, C, DRB1 and DQB1; 500 to 550 for DQA1; 606 for DPA1; and roughly 450 for DPB1. The study aimed to test whether cataloging public T cell receptors could reveal signatures of past pathogen exposure. In a later genetic analysis, genome-wide SNP genotypes for about 65% of the roughly 700 donors were used, and that subset was treated as a discovery cohort. Roughly five DR-DQ haplotypes were handled as single units for association and clustering, since linkage in the cohort was strong. Along with the approximately 650-subject first cohort, a separate validation cohort of around 120 different subjects was used. A later analysis re-analyzed previously published TCR beta repertoires from about 730 donors and added high-resolution HLA genotyping to study TCR occurrence patterns. What the authors observed across the whole study: An earlier analysis of 587 of the donors showed that most TCR beta V segments appeared in productive rearrangements either about 87% or about 30% of the time, which broadly matched IMGT annotations. Because some donors lacked HLA typing at each locus, the association tests relied only on the typed subset. In a later genetic analysis, fewer N-insertions in productive TCRs were reported among donors in an Asian-associated ancestry cluster than the roughly 700-donor mean. The 87-base-pair reads could not distinguish some IMGT-functional V segments, including TRBV6-2 and TRBV6-3, so those segments were excluded. Immune exposure information for the cohort was limited to CMV serostatus. According to a later analysis, TCR association rates differed among HLA loci, with DRB1 alleles showing the most associated TCRs and HLA-C alleles showing the fewest. In a later analysis, several top co-occurrence clusters were reported to appear linked to parvovirus B19, influenza, CMV and Epstein-Barr virus. Over 15 rarely observed V segments, including chromosome 9 orphons, were excluded from the earlier analysis of several hundred of the donors because counts were too low. A further reported finding was that TCR beta sequences accurately predicted the HLA-A and HLA-B alleles for most subjects in the first cohort. Linkage disequilibrium might explain the correlated functional status among segregating V segments, but an unknown experimental factor could not be ruled out. In a later analysis, most CMV-associated TCR beta chains were found to appear HLA-restricted, with HLA associations seemingly driven largely by CMV exposure. The authors suggested that the approach could potentially be generalized to other disease states and immunological phenotypes. At a false discovery rate of 0.05, a later analysis linked 16,951 TCR beta sequences to specific HLA alleles. Sequencing depth was assumed to be roughly uniform across donors in the presence/absence analyses, though that assumption may not hold. In a later analysis, HLA-associated TCR beta chains were found to be more clonally expanded and to have lower generation probabilities than equally common non-associated chains. A cluster of highly shared sequence variants was judged likely to represent a technical artifact of the sequencing pipeline. In vitro tests confirmed that three of the cytomegalovirus-associated TCR beta chains recognize cytomegalovirus antigens. The classifier was reported to diagnose cytomegalovirus status with high specificity and sensitivity in both the original cohort and the validation cohort. Most TCR sequences were seen in very few donors, while some public TCRs were found in many individuals. When HLA alleles, especially DR and DQ, strongly co-occurred, TCR associations were difficult to assign to individual alleles. In the study, 164 TCR beta chains were listed as associated with cytomegalovirus. In this cohort, only TCR beta chains were sequenced, and detectable features were limited by the absence of alpha or paired-chain data. An association between a missense DCLRE1C variant and V-gene and J-gene trimming of TCR beta chains was found in a later genetic analysis and replicated in an independent cohort.

Receptor amplification or capture employed the immunoSEQ multiplex PCR assay. For the multiplex PCR, a mixture combining 60 forward primers for TCR Vbeta segments and 13 reverse primers for TCR Jbeta segments was used. The CDR3 region of rearranged TCR beta genes was amplified from genomic DNA with a multiplex PCR assay. The Illumina HiSeq System was used to sequence the amplified TCR beta libraries as 87-base-pair reads. The authors' pipeline ran thus. A later analysis counted around 72 million unique TCR beta chains across the 550 to 800 repertoires, and about 10 million of these chains were shared by at least two donors. To remove PCR and sequencing errors, raw reads were error-corrected and collapsed into unique sequences using a nearest-neighbor algorithm that merged closely related sequences. To assign V, D and J gene segments, CDR3 sequences were aligned to IMGT reference sequences. For a sequence to be retained, a match of at least six nucleotides to both a V gene segment and a J gene segment was required. Rearrangements were classified as productive when the CDR3 lacked stop codons and remained in frame with V and J, and all other rearrangements were classified as non-productive. CDR3 was defined according to IMGT convention as the region running from the second conserved V-encoded cysteine to the conserved J-encoded phenylalanine. The earlier analysis of about 570 of the donors excluded any sequence lacking an unambiguous match to a single V gene segment. In an earlier analysis of approximately 550 of the donors, V segments were called functional above 56.7% productive rearrangements and were called segregating when the between-donor standard deviation exceeded 5%. A statistical classification framework was built to diagnose cytomegalovirus status from the catalog of TCR beta chain sequences. In a later analysis, TCR nucleotide sequences were compared against IMGT/GENE-DB human TR gene sequences so that V and J genes could be assigned. Using the TCRdist pipeline, a later analysis assigned CDR3 sequences along with most-parsimonious VDJ recombination scenarios. In a later analysis, each TCR beta chain was defined by its CDR3 amino acid sequence together with its V-gene family, and reads lacking a unique V-gene family were excluded. A later analysis removed roughly 590 highly shared, low-generation-probability nucleotide sequences to deal with suspected cross-contamination and a sequencing artifact. In a later analysis, a clonal expansion index for each public chain was calculated from normalized within-repertoire ranks of inferred template counts. A later analysis computed generation probabilities with a VDJ recombination model fitted to out-of-frame rearrangements, and checked the results against IGoR. In a later analysis, TCR-TCR, TCR-HLA and TCR-CMV co-occurrence was scored with hypergeometric tests, and a repertoire-size bias correction was applied to TCR pairs. In a later analysis, false discovery rates were estimated by permuting HLA or CMV assignments 20 times. In a later analysis, co-occurring TCRs were grouped using DBSCAN, with TCRdist sequence similarity added in when clustering inside HLA-allele-positive subsets. Repertoires with fewer than 30,000 or more than 120,000 public chains, plus five repertoires with anomalous nucleotide sharing, were excluded from co-occurrence clustering. Sourced from immuneACCESS, this table was stored by TCRdb with only in-frame sequences that have V and J called. A share of the clones is absent; for the studies checked, an unresolved V gene accounts for under half, and the remainder has no known explanation. V and J calls and clone size follow that table, whereas D and trimming were derived from the DNA. Here the sample has fewer than 300,000 clones; 86% occur a single time. Less than 4% of the sample lies in the top ten.

The germline V end is reduced by 5 bases and the J end by 0 bases; junction bases left unmatched: 6. Reading from cysteine to phenylalanine, the CDR3 counts 16 amino acids. Only CDR3 DNA remains: 48 bases, in frame from the first base. The germline V gene yields MDHEN for CDR1 and SYDVKM for CDR2. This clone was counted between two and nine times. It lacks a known antigen. Base qualities are not provided; no much larger clone lies one nucleotide away. The cohort was made up of around 720 healthy bone marrow donors. At the time of sampling, every cohort member was nominally healthy, though immune exposures that went unrecorded were likely present. The donor tested CMV seropositive, placing the donor among the 250 to 300 seropositive members of the cohort. A peripheral blood sample was provided by each donor, and peripheral blood mononuclear cells were used for TCR beta sequencing. The Qiagen DNeasy Blood Extraction Kit was used to extract genomic DNA from the blood cell samples.

The chain joins TRBV28 to TRBJ1-4; 7 central nucleotides agree with TRBD1. The TCR comes from a middle-aged man in good health and CMV-seropositive. The sample taken for sequencing was PBMCs. The DNA sequence reads TGTGCCAGCAGTGGGGTCAGGGGGGCAACTAATGAAAAACTGTTTTTT. It translates as CASSGVRGATNEKLFF.